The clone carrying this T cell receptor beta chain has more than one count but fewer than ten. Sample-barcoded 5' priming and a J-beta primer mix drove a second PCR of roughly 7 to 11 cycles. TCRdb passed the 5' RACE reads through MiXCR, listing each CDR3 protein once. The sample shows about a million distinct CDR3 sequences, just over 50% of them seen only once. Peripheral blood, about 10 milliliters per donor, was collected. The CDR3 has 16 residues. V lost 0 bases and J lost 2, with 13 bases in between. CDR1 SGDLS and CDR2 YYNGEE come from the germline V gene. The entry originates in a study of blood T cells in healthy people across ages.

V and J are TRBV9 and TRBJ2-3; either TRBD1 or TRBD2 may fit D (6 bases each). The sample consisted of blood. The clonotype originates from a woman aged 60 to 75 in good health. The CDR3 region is CASSVEGRGPTDTQYF. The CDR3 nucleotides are TGTGCCAGCAGCGTAGAAGGACGGGGGCCCACAGATACGCAGTATTTT.